Presented here are 11 T cell receptor beta chains from one specimen sequenced in a study of cytomegalovirus exposure and HLA in healthy donors. The PCR ran on 60 Vbeta and 13 Jbeta primers. Assay: immunoSEQ multiplex PCR; the TCRdb copy retains only in-frame clones and omits some. In the table there are 100,000 to 150,000 clones, around 77% of which are singletons. Sequenced sample: PBMCs. These receptors all stem from a woman aged 45-60 years in good health and CMV-seronegative.

V is TRBV11-2 and J is TRBJ2-5; 7 bases are a match to TRBD2. Germline V gene lookup returns CDR1 SGHAT and CDR2 FQNNGV. Trimming took 0 bases from V and 4 from J; bases not matched to a gene: 5. The CDR3 has 15 amino acids. The CDR3 is CASSLERGRSETQYF. The DNA of the CDR3 is TGTGCCAGCAGCTTAGAACGCGGGAGATCAGAGACCCAGTACTTC.

The CDR3 is CASSYPFGGANYGYTF. The CDR3 DNA is TGTGCCAGCAGTTATCCGTTTGGCGGAGCTAACTATGGCTACACCTTC. The V call is TRBV6-6, the J call TRBJ1-2; D uncertain. V dropped 3 bases and J dropped 0 bases, with 14 bases sitting between them. This CDR3 contains 16 residues. Germline values: CDR1 MNHNY, CDR2 SVGAGI (reference sequence).

The chain uses TRBV7-9 and TRBJ2-3; TRBD2 aligns across 7 bases. The CDR3 runs 15 residues. Germline values: CDR1 SEHNR, CDR2 FQNEAQ (reference sequence). Trimming removed 5 bases from V and 3 bases from J; junction bases left unmatched: 8. CDR3 sequence (DNA): TGTGCCAGCAGCCCCCTGGGAGGGTGGACAGATACGCAGTATTTT. This encodes CASSPLGGWTDTQYF.

The rearrangement links TRBV7-9 to TRBJ1-2; D unresolved. The CDR3 spans 13 residues. In germline, CDR1 is SEHNR, CDR2 FQNEAQ (reference sequence). Trimming cost V 2 bases and J 4 bases, with 8 bases left between them. The CDR3 DNA sequence: TGTGCCAGCAGCTTATTTCGGAGCTATGGCTACACCTTC. It specifies CASSLFRSYGYTF.

This sequence joins TRBV5-4 and TRBJ2-3; 11 bases match TRBD2. The CDR3 contains 19 residues. Unmatched junction bases numbered 17, after V lost 4 bases and J lost 4 bases. Germline CDR1 SGHNT, CDR2 YYREEE (reference sequence). This chain's CDR3 is CASSHRQGGLAGSADTQYF. The CDR3 DNA follows: TGTGCCAGCAGCCATCGACAGGGAGGACTAGCGGGCAGCGCAGATACGCAGTATTTT.

This chain joins TRBV18 and TRBJ1-5; maybe TRBD1 (6 bases). The V gene's germline CDR1 is KGHSH and CDR2 LQKENI. Trimming shortened V by 6 bases and J by 5 bases, and 20 bases separated the two germline ends. CDR3 length equals 16 residues. CDR3 protein: CASSPVSGGADQPQHF. The CDR3 nucleotides are TGTGCCAGCTCCCCCGTATCGGGGGGCGCTGATCAGCCCCAGCATTTT.

The V and J genes are TRBV14 and TRBJ1-1; TRBD1 agrees at 7 bases. Unmatched junction bases numbered 9, after V lost 4 bases and J lost 4 bases. The CDR3 loop spans 15 amino acids. Germline CDR1 and CDR2: SGHDN and FVKESK. In nucleotides, the CDR3 is TGTGCCAGCAGCCCAGCGCAGGGGGTTCGCACTGAAGCTTTCTTT. Protein: CASSPAQGVRTEAFF.

The genes are TRBV29-1 and TRBJ2-3; D perhaps matches TRBD2 (5 bases). Trimming shortened V by 4 bases and J by 4 bases, and 9 bases separated the two germline ends. From germline, CDR1 is SQVTM and CDR2 ANQGSEA. The CDR3 sequence is 12 residues long. The CDR3 nucleotides are TGCAGCGTTGGAGGACTCGCAGATACGCAGTATTTT. Its translation: CSVGGLADTQYF.

The chain couples TRBV6-5 to TRBJ2-7; 11 bases map to TRBD1. The ends lost 5 bases at V and 3 bases at J; junction bases unmatched: 6. The CDR3 has 15 residues. Germline V gene lookup returns CDR1 MNHEY and CDR2 SVGAGI. The CDR3 sequence: CASSTPDRGLYEQYF. CDR3 bases: TGTGCCAGCAGTACCCCGGACAGGGGGCTCTACGAGCAGTACTTC.

V gene TRBV5-1 combines with J gene TRBJ2-2; 10 bases line up with TRBD1. The CDR3 length is 15 residues. J lost 6 bases, V lost 4 bases, and 6 bases had no gene match. Germline V gene sequence: CDR1 SGHRS, CDR2 YFSETQ. Here the CDR3 DNA reads TGCGCCAGCAGCAAGGACAGGGGGGGTTCCGGGGAGCTGTTTTTT. It yields the protein CASSKDRGGSGELFF. Based on the CDR3 plus reference TRBV5-1 and TRBJ2-2, the full variable domain is KAGVTQTPRYLIKTRGQQVTLSCSPISGHRSVSWYQQTPGQGLQFLFEYFSETQRNKGNFPGRFSGRQFSNSRSEMNVSTLELGDSALYLCASSKDRGGSGELFFGEGSRLTVL.

This chain connects TRBV5-8 to TRBJ1-1; D gene unclear. Trimming took off 4 bases at V and 4 bases at J, with 5 bases between the two ends. The CDR3 is made up of 11 amino acids. Germline assignment: CDR1 SGHTS and CDR2 YDEGEE. The CDR3 reads CASSQVTEAFF. CDR3 nucleotide sequence: TGTGCCAGCAGCCAGGTCACTGAAGCTTTCTTT. The entire variable domain, with the rest obtained from reference TRBV5-8 and TRBJ1-1, is as follows: EAGVTQSPTHLIKTRGQQATLRCSPISGHTSVYWYQQALGLGLQFLLWYDEGEERNRGNFPPRFSGRQFPNYSSELNVNALELEDSALYLCASSQVTEAFFGQGTRLTVV.